The entry below describes one TCR beta chain. What it binds is unknown. Using its own MiXCR run on the reads, TCRdb lists one record per CDR3 protein. The sample includes about 740,000 distinct CDR3 sequences, roughly 36% of them seen just once. This sample is part of a study of T cell repertoires in cytomegalovirus infection. Study as a whole: TCR beta signatures that were public indicated CMV infection and matching HLA type.

Overall study results and limits: HLA-C-restricted, CMV-specific TCR beta clonotypes were dominant ex vivo.

The CDR3 has 14 amino acids. V gave up 5 bases and J gave up 4 bases, with 15 bases separating them. CDR1 and CDR2 (germline): MNHEY, SMNVEV (reference sequence). Sequenced input: PBMCs. The sequence came from a human donor in good health (CMV status not recorded). Some clones in this sample may be carry-over from other donors' samples. This chain uses TRBV27 with TRBJ2-7, with D perhaps given as TRBD1 or TRBD2 (5 bases each). CDR3 loop: CASSTGLGDYEQYF. The CDR3 DNA is TGTGCCAGCAGTACGGGGCTAGGCGATTACGAGCAGTACTTC.